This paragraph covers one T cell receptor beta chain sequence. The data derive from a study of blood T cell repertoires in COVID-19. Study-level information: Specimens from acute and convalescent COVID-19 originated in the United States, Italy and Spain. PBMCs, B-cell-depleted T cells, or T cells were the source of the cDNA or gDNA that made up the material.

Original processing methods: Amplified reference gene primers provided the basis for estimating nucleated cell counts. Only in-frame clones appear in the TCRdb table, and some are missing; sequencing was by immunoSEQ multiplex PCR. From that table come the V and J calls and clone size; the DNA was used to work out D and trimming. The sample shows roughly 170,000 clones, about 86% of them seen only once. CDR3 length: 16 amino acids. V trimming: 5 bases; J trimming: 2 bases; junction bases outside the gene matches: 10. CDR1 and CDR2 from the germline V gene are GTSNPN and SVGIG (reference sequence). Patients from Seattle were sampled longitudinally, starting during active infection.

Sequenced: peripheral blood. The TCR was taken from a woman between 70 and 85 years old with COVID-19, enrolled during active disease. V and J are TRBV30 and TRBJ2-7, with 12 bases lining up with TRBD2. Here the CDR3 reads CAWAGLAGVPTYEQYF. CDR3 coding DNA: TGTGCCTGGGCGGGACTAGCGGGCGTACCAACCTACGAGCAGTACTTC. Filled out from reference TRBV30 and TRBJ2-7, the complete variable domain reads SQTIHQWPATLVQPVGSPLSLECTVEGTSNPNLYWYRQAAGRGLQLLFYSVGIGQISSEVPQNLSASRPQDRQFILSSKKLLLSDSGFYLCAWAGLAGVPTYEQYFGPGTRLTVT.